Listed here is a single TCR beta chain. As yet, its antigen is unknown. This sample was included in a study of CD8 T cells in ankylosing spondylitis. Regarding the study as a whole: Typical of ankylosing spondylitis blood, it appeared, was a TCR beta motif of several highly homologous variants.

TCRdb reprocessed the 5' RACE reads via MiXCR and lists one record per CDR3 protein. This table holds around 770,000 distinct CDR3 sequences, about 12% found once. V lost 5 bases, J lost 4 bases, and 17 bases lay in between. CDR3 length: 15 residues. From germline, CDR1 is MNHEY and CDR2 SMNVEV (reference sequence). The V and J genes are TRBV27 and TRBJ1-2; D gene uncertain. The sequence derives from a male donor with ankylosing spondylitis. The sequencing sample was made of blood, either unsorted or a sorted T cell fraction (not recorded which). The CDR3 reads CASSPKPRRVYGYTF. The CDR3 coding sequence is TGTGCCAGCAGTCCCAAACCACGACGAGTCTATGGCTACACCTTC.